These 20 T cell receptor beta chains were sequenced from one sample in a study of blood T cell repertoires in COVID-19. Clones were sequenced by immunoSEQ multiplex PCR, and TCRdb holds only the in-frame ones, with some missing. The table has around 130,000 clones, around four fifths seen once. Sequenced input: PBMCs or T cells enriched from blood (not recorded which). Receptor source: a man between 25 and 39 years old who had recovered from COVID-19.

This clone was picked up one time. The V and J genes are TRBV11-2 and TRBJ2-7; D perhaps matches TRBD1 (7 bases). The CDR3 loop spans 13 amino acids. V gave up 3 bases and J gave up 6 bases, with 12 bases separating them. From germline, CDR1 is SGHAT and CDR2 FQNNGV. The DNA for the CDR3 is TGTGCCAGCAGCTTGGATCAGGGGGGCGAGCAGTACGTC. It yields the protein CASSLDQGGEQYV.

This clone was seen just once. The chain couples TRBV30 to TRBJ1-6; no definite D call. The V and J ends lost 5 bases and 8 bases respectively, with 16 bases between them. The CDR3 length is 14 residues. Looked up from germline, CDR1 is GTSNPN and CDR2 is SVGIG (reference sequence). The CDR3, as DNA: TGTGCCTGGGGATACGATCCTGCGGATTCACCCCTCCACTTT. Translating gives CAWGYDPADSPLHF.

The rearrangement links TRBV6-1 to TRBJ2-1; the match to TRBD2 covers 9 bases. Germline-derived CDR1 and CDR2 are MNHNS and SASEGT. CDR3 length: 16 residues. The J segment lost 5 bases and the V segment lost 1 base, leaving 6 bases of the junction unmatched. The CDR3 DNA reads TGTGCCAGCAGTGAAGTCCGGCTAGCGGGAAACAATGAGCAGTTCTTC. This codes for CASSEVRLAGNNEQFF.

CDR3 nucleotides: TGTGCCAGCAGTTCCTCAGGGTATGGCTACACCTTC. This sequence encodes CASSSSGYGYTF. The V and J genes are TRBV12-3 or TRBV12-4 and TRBJ1-2; maybe TRBD1 (5 bases). The V gene lost 4 bases and the J gene lost 5 bases, with 8 bases spanning the gap. The CDR3 sequence is 12 residues long.

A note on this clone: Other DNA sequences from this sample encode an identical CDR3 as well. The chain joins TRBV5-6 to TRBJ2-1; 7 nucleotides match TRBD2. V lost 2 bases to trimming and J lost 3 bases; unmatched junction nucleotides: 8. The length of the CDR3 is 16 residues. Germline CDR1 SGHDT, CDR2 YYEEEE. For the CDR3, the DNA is TGTGCCAGCAGCTTTGAGGCGGGAGAGGTCTACAATGAGCAGTTCTTC. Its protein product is CASSFEAGEVYNEQFF.

CDR3 DNA: TGCGCCAGCAGGAGGGACCGGGGGACTGAAGCTTTCTTT. Protein sequence: CASRRDRGTEAFF. The chain couples TRBV5-1 to TRBJ1-1; maybe TRBD1 (5 bases). The CDR3 is 13 residues long. V was cut by 5 bases and J by 5 bases, with 13 bases left in between. Per germline, CDR1 SGHRS and CDR2 YFSETQ.

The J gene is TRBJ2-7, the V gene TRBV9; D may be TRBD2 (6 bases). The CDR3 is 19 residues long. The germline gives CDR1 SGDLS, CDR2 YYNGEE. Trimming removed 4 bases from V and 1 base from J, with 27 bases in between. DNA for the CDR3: TGTGCCAGCAGCCTGCGGGACGGAAGACCCCGTGCCCCTTCCTACGAGCAGTACGTC. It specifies CASSLRDGRPRAPSYEQYV.

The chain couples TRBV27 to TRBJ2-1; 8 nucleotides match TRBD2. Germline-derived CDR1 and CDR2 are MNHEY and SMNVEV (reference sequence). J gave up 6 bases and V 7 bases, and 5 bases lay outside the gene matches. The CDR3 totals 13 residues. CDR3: CASTTRGGNEQFF. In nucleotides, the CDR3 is TGTGCCAGCACCACCCGGGGGGGCAATGAGCAGTTCTTC.

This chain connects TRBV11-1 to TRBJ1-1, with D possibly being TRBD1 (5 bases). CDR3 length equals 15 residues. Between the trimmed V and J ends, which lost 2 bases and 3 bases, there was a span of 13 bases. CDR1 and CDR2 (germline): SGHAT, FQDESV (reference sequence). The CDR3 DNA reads TGTGCCAGCAGCTTACTTATGGGGGGGTACACTGAAGCTTTCTTT. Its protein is CASSLLMGGYTEAFF.

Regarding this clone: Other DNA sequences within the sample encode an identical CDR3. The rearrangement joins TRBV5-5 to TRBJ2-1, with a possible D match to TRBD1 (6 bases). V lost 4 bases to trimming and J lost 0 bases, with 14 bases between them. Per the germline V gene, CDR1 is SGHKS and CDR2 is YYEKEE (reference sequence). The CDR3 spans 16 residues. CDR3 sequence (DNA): TGTGCCAGCAGCCTACGGGCGGACAGCTCCTACAATGAGCAGTTCTTC. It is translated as CASSLRADSSYNEQFF. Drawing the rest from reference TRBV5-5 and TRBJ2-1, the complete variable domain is DAGVTQSPTHLIKTRGQQVTLRCSPISGHKSVSWYQQVLGQGPQFIFQYYEKEERGRGNFPDRFSARQFPNYSSELNVNALLLGDSALYLCASSLRADSSYNEQFFGPGTRLTVL.

The DNA of the CDR3 is TGTGCCAGCAGCTTAGCGGGTGTCGGGAATCAGCCCCAGCATTTT. This encodes CASSLAGVGNQPQHF. V gene TRBV11-3 combines with J gene TRBJ1-5, with D unclear. The CDR3 runs to 15 residues. Per the germline V gene, CDR1 is SGHNT and CDR2 is YENEEA. The V gene lost 1 base and the J gene lost 4 bases, with 11 bases spanning the gap.

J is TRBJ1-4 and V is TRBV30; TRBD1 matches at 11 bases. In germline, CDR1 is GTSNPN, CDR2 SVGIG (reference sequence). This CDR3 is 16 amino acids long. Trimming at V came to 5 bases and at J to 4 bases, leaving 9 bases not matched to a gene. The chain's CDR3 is CAWAGQGARSNEKLFF. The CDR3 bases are TGTGCCTGGGCCGGACAGGGGGCGCGGAGTAATGAAAAACTGTTTTTT.

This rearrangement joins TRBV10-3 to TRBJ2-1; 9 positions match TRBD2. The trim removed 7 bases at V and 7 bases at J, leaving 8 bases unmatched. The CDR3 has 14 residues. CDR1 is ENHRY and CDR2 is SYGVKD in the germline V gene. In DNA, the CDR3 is TGTGCCATCAAAGACGGGACTAGCAAGAATGAGCAGTTCTTC. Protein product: CAIKDGTSKNEQFF.

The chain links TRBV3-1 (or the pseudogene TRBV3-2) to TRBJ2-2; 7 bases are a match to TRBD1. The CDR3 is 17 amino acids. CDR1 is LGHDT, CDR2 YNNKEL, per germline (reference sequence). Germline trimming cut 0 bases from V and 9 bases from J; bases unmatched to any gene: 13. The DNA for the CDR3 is TGTGCCAGCAGCCAAGATGAGGGGGCGGCTAGTAAAAGGGAGCTGTTTTTT. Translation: CASSQDEGAASKRELFF.

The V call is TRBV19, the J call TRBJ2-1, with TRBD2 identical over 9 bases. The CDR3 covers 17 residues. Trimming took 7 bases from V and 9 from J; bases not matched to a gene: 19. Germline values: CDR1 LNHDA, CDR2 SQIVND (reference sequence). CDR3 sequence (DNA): TGTGCCAGTACTACTCGACGGGCTAGCGGGATTAGCGGTGAGCAGTTCTTC. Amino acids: CASTTRRASGISGEQFF.

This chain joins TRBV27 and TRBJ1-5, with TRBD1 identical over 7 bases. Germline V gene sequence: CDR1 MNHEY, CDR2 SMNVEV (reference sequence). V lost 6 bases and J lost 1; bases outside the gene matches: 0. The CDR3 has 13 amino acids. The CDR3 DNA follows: TGTGCCAGCAGACAGGGGAGCAATCAGCCCCAGCATTTT. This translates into CASRQGSNQPQHF.

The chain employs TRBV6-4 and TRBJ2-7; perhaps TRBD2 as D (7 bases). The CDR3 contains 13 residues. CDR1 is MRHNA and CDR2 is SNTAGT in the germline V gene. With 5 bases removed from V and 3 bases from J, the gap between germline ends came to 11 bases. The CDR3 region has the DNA TGTGCCAGCAGTCACAGGGAGGGCTACGAGCAGTACTTC. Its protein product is CASSHREGYEQYF.

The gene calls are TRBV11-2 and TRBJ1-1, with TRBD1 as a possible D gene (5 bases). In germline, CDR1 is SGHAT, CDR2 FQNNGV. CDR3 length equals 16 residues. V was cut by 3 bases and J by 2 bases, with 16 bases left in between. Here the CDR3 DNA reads TGTGCCAGCAGCTTTAGACAGCTAGGTGTAAACACTGAAGCTTTCTTT. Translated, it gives CASSFRQLGVNTEAFF.

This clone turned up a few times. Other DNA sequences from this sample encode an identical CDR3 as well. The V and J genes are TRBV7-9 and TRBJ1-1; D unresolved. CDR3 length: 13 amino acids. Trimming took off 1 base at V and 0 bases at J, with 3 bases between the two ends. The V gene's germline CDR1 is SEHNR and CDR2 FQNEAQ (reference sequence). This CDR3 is CASSLDMNTEAFF. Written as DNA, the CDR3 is TGTGCCAGCAGCTTAGACATGAACACTGAAGCTTTCTTT.

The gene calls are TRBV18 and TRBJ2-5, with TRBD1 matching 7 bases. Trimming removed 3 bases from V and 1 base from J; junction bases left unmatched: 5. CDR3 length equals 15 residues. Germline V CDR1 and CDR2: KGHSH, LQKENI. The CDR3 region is CASSPHHRGQETQYF. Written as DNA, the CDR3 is TGTGCCAGCTCACCCCACCACAGGGGCCAAGAGACCCAGTACTTC. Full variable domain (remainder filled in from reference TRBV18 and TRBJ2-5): NAGVMQNPRHLVRRRGQEARLRCSPMKGHSHVYWYRQLPEEGLKFMVYLQKENIIDESGMPKERFSAEFPKEGPSILRIQQVVRGDSAAYFCASSPHHRGQETQYFGPGTRLLVL.